Below are 9 T cell receptor beta chains sequenced from a single sample in a study of post-analysis software for immune sequencing data. The antigens of these receptors remain unknown. Overall study results and limits: In patients, 4 to 6 TRBV segments were more frequent than in controls, with TRBV5-6, TRBV5-1 and TRBV20-1 among them.

cDNA libraries of TCR beta carried unique molecular identifiers. TCRdb re-called the PCR reads with MiXCR, one entry per CDR3 protein. The data hold approximately 460,000 distinct CDR3 sequences, with approximately 46% observed a single time. What was sequenced was blood. The receptor source for this set is a girl between 5 and 17 years old with multiple sclerosis.

V is TRBV5-1 and J is TRBJ2-2; possibly TRBD1 or TRBD2 for D (5 bases each). The CDR3 consists of 14 residues. Germline assignment: CDR1 SGHRS and CDR2 YFSETQ. The V and J ends lost 4 bases and 6 bases respectively, with 13 bases between them. The CDR3 here is CASSLQRGSGELFF. Here the CDR3 DNA reads TGCGCCAGCAGCCTGCAGAGGGGATCCGGGGAGCTGTTTTTT.

This clonotype appeared a few times. This chain connects TRBV6-6 to TRBJ2-5, with D perhaps assigned TRBD1 or TRBD2 (5 bases each). CDR1 and CDR2 from the germline V gene are MNHNY and SVGAGI (reference sequence). Trimming shortened V by 0 bases and J by 1 base, and 9 bases separated the two germline ends. The CDR3 is made up of 15 amino acids. For the CDR3, the DNA is TGTGCCAGCAGTTACTCCTCGAGGGGCCAAGAGACCCAGTACTTC. Protein: CASSYSSRGQETQYF.

There are a few counts of this clonotype. V gene TRBV12-3 or TRBV12-4 combines with J gene TRBJ1-6; D unresolved. The CDR3 has 15 residues. The V end was cut by 7 bases, the J end by 0 bases, with 10 bases between. For the CDR3, the DNA is TGTGCCAGCACCCCGGAAAGCTCCTATAATTCACCCCTCCACTTT. Translation: CASTPESSYNSPLHF.

This clonotype turned up a few times. The chain employs TRBV6-2 or TRBV6-3 and TRBJ1-2; no firm D call. Trimming shortened V by 2 bases and J by 4 bases, and 5 bases separated the two germline ends. There are 12 residues in the CDR3. Germline-derived CDR1 and CDR2 are MNHEY and SVGEGT. The CDR3 reads CASSYGPYGYTF. CDR3 nucleotides: TGTGCCAGCAGTTACGGACCCTATGGCTACACCTTC.

About this clonotype: A much bigger clone sits one base away, suggesting this may be a read error. The chain is built from TRBV29-1 and TRBJ2-1, with D perhaps TRBD2 (5 bases). CDR1 SQVTM and CDR2 ANQGSEA come from the germline V gene. Trimming cost V 4 bases and J 6 bases, with 25 bases left between them. CDR3 length: 17 residues. The CDR3, as DNA: TGCAGCGTTGCCGACGGGAACTGGCGGTTATCAGGCAATGAGCAGTTCTTC. Translating it yields CSVADGNWRLSGNEQFF.

The rearrangement joins TRBV11-1 to TRBJ1-5; 7 nucleotides line up with TRBD1. This CDR3 contains 17 residues. Germline CDR1 and CDR2: SGHAT and FQDESV (reference sequence). V gave up 0 bases and J gave up 1 base; unmatched junction bases: 6. The CDR3 spells CASSLARRQGSNQPQHF. DNA for the CDR3: TGTGCCAGCAGCTTAGCGCGGAGACAGGGAAGCAATCAGCCCCAGCATTTT.

In this sample, this clonotype turned up a few times. The rearrangement joins TRBV10-3 to TRBJ2-5; 11 positions match TRBD2. V was clipped by 3 bases and J by 1 base; unmatched bases: 4. The CDR3 has 16 amino acids. CDR1 is ENHRY and CDR2 is SYGVKD in the germline V gene. DNA of the CDR3: TGTGCCATCAGTGAAGTGACTAGCGGGATCCAAGAGACCCAGTACTTC. This sequence encodes CAISEVTSGIQETQYF.

With respect to this clonotype: Germline and junction disagree at one end, which may indicate a read error. The chain is built from TRBV20-1 and TRBJ1-5; D remains unclear. Germline CDR1 and CDR2: DFQATT and SNEGSKA (reference sequence). CDR3 size: 14 residues. CDR3: CSAAPWNSNQSQHF. The CDR3 bases are TGCAGTGCGGCCCCTTGGAATAGCAATCAGTCCCAGCATTTT.

This clonotype occurred a few times. Here the CDR3 reads CASSSTDSGSNEQYF. The CDR3 nucleotides read TGTGCCAGCAGCAGTACAGATAGCGGATCGAACGAGCAGTACTTC. The chain carries TRBV9 and TRBJ2-7; TRBD2 is a possible D gene (6 bases). Germline lookup yields CDR1 SGDLS and CDR2 YYNGEE. V shed 4 bases and J shed 5 bases, with 19 bases lying between them. The CDR3 totals 15 residues.